Listed below are T cell receptor beta chains from one sample, sequenced in a study of cytomegalovirus exposure and HLA in healthy donors. Generated by immunoSEQ multiplex PCR, the TCRdb table keeps only in-frame clones and is missing some. In the table there are about 120,000 clones, about 60% of which are singletons. The sample was PBMCs. The receptors were gathered from a man aged 35-49 years in good health and CMV-seropositive. The CDR3 runs from the conserved cysteine through the conserved F or W. D genes are given only for firm matches. The size field is filled for only some rows; it gives once, few, many or a size class.

>TRBJ2-2|TRBV7-3|-|once
CASSAGLLNTGELFF
TGTGCCAGCAGCGCCGGACTGCTGAACACCGGGGAGCTGTTTTTT
>TRBJ1-4|TRBV6-5|TRBD1|-
CASSYSTGWNEKLFF
TGTGCCAGCAGTTACTCGACAGGGTGGAATGAAAAACTGTTTTTT
>TRBJ1-1|TRBV6-5|-|few
CASSYSSDTEAFF
TGTGCCAGCAGTTACTCCTCGGACACTGAAGCTTTCTTT
>TRBJ2-6|TRBV6-6|-|medium-sized
CASSYNAGGANVLTF
TGTGCCAGCAGTTACAATGCGGGTGGGGCCAACGTCCTGACTTTC
>TRBJ1-6|TRBV6-5|TRBD1|-
CASSYSSGTGNSPLHF
TGTGCCAGCAGTTATTCGTCCGGGACAGGGAATTCACCCCTCCACTTT
>TRBJ2-5|TRBV5-4|TRBD1|-
CASTVKQGNQETQYF
TGTGCCAGCACCGTCAAACAGGGGAACCAAGAGACCCAGTACTTC
>TRBJ1-3|TRBV2|-|few
CASSADFGNTIYF
TGTGCCAGCAGCGCAGATTTTGGAAACACCATATATTTT
>TRBJ2-7|TRBV5-1|TRBD1|-
CASSAGQAVYEQYF
TGCGCCAGCAGCGCGGGACAGGCCGTCTACGAGCAGTACTTC
>TRBJ2-7|TRBV29-1|TRBD1|-
CSVFRQGLTYEQYF
TGCAGCGTTTTTAGACAGGGGTTAACCTACGAGCAGTACTTC
>TRBJ2-7|TRBV2|TRBD1|-
CASRETGVPYEQYF
TGTGCCAGCAGGGAGACAGGGGTTCCCTACGAGCAGTACTTC
>TRBJ1-2|TRBV2|TRBD1|few
CASSDWGPGQGTGYTF
TGTGCCAGCAGCGATTGGGGGCCGGGACAGGGGACCGGCTACACCTTC
>TRBJ2-7|TRBV6-1|TRBD1|-
CASARDRGFEQYF
TGTGCCAGCGCTCGGGACAGGGGGTTCGAGCAGTACTTC
>TRBJ2-7|TRBV6-5|TRBD1|-
CASSLGQALGEQYF
TGTGCCAGCAGTCTGGGACAGGCCTTGGGCGAGCAGTACTTC
>TRBJ2-5|TRBV11-3|-|-
CASSLGYGAEEQYF
TGTGCCAGCAGCTTAGGATATGGGGCGGAAGAGCAGTACTTC
>TRBJ1-5|TRBV7-9|-|-
CASSFSDQPQHF
TGTGCCAGCAGCTTTTCCGATCAGCCCCAGCATTTT
>TRBJ2-3|TRBV10-3|-|few
CAISPTTSTDTQYF
TGTGCCATCAGCCCGACGACTAGCACAGATACGCAGTATTTT
>TRBJ2-1|TRBV7-6|TRBD2|-
CASSLRLGLAGDGEQFF
TGTGCCAGCAGCTTACGGTTGGGACTAGCGGGAGACGGTGAGCAGTTCTTC
>TRBJ2-2|TRBV7-8|-|-
CASSLVRGAFPGELFF
TGTGCCAGCAGCTTAGTCAGGGGCGCGTTTCCCGGGGAGCTGTTTTTT
>TRBJ2-1|TRBV4-3|TRBD2|few
CASSQEAGLAGGTQFF
TGCGCCAGCAGCCAAGAAGCGGGACTAGCGGGAGGCACGCAGTTCTTC
>TRBJ2-2|TRBV7-2|-|-
CASSLARLGGTGELFF
TGTGCCAGCAGCTTAGCGCGGCTAGGCGGCACCGGGGAGCTGTTTTTT
>TRBJ2-6|TRBV27|-|-
CASSLSRVGANVLTF
TGTGCCAGCAGTTTATCCAGGGTCGGGGCCAACGTCCTGACTTTC
>TRBJ2-7|TRBV9|-|-
CASSVDFLTYEQYF
TGTGCCAGCAGCGTAGATTTCCTAACCTACGAGCAGTACTTC
>TRBJ1-1|TRBV11-2|-|few
CASSLRGEGEAFF
TGTGCCAGCAGCTTACGGGGGGAAGGTGAAGCTTTCTTT
>TRBJ2-7|TRBV12-5|TRBD1|-
CASGLGQARYEQYF
TGTGCTAGTGGTTTAGGACAGGCGCGGTACGAGCAGTACTTC
>TRBJ1-1|TRBV14|-|-
CASSQGFMGEAFF
TGTGCCAGCAGCCAAGGGTTCATGGGCGAAGCTTTCTTT
>TRBJ1-3|TRBV2|TRBD1|few
CASSLDRAVSGNTIYF
TGTGCCAGCTCCCTGGACAGGGCGGTCTCTGGAAACACCATATATTTT
>TRBJ1-1|TRBV6-1|-|few
CASSEKRGYTEAFF
TGTGCCAGCAGTGAGAAGCGGGGATATACTGAAGCTTTCTTT
>TRBJ1-5|TRBV15|-|once
CATSRALYSNQPQHF
TGTGCCACCAGCAGAGCCCTCTATAGCAATCAGCCCCAGCATTTT
>TRBJ2-7|TRBV5-1|-|-
CASSLAAGYEQYF
TGCGCCAGCAGCTTGGCGGCGGGCTACGAGCAGTACTTC
>TRBJ1-5|TRBV2|-|-
CASSENVPGNQPQHF
TGTGCCAGCAGTGAAAATGTCCCAGGCAATCAGCCCCAGCATTTT
>TRBJ2-5|TRBV11-2|-|-
CASSLEGAGEQYF
TGTGCCAGCAGCTTAGAGGGGGCTGGGGAGCAGTACTTC
>TRBJ2-1|TRBV5-1|TRBD2|-
CASSGRLAGAGDEQFF
TGCGCCAGCAGCGGTCGACTAGCGGGAGCGGGCGATGAGCAGTTCTTC
>TRBJ1-5|TRBV19|-|-
CASSIRLTTHQPQHF
TGTGCCAGTAGTATTCGTTTGACAACCCATCAGCCCCAGCATTTT
>TRBJ1-2|TRBV4-3|TRBD1|-
CASSPQVTGGNYGYTF
TGCGCCAGCAGCCCCCAGGTCACAGGGGGAAACTATGGCTACACCTTC
>TRBJ2-7|TRBV28|TRBD1|few
CASNKIQGQGGYEQYF
TGTGCCAGCAATAAGATTCAGGGACAGGGGGGCTACGAGCAGTACTTC
>TRBJ2-7|TRBV18|-|-
CASSPGYEQYF
TGTGCCAGCTCCCCCGGGTACGAGCAGTACTTC
>TRBJ1-6|TRBV7-2|-|-
CASSRGGHNSPLHF
TGTGCCAGCAGCCGGGGGGGGCATAATTCACCCCTCCACTTT
>TRBJ2-5|TRBV5-6|TRBD1|-
CASSLVLPQGVFQETQYF
TGTGCCAGCAGCTTGGTTCTTCCGCAGGGGGTCTTTCAAGAGACCCAGTACTTC
>TRBJ1-5|TRBV19|TRBD1|-
CASTTGTGRNQPQHF
TGTGCCAGTACGACGGGGACAGGGAGGAATCAGCCCCAGCATTTT